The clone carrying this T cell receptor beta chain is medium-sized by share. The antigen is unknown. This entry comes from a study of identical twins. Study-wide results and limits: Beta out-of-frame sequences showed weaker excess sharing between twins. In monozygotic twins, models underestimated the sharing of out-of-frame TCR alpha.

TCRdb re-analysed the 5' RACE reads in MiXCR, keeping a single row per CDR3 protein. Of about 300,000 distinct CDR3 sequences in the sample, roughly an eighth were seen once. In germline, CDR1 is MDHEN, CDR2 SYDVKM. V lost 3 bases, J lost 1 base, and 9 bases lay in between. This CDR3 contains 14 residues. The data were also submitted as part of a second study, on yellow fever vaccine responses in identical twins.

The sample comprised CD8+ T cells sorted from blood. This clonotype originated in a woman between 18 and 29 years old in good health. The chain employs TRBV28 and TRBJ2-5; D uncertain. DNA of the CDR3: TGTGCCAGCAGTTTGTTAGGAGTCCAAGAGACCCAGTACTTC. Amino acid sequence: CASSLLGVQETQYF.